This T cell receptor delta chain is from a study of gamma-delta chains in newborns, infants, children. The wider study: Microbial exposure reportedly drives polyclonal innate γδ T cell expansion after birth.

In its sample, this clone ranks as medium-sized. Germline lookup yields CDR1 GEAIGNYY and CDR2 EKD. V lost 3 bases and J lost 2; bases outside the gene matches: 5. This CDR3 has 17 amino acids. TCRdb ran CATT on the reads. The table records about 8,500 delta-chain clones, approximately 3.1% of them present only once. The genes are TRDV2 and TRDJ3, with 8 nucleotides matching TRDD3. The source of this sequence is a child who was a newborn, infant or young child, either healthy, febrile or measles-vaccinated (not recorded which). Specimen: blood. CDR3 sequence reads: CACDHWGFPWDTRQMFF. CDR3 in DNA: TGTGCCTGTGACCACTGGGGGTTTCCCTGGGACACCCGACAGATGTTTTTC.